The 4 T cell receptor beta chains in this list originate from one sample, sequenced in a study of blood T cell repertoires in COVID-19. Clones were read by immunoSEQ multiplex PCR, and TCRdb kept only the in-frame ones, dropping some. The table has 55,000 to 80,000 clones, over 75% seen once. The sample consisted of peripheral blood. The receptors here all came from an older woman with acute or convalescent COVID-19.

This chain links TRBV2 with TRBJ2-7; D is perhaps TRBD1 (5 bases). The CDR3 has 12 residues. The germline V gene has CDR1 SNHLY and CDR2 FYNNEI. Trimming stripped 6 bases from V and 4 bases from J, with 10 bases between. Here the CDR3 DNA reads TGTGCCAGCAGGGAGACAGAGTACGAGCAGTACGTC. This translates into CASRETEYEQYV.

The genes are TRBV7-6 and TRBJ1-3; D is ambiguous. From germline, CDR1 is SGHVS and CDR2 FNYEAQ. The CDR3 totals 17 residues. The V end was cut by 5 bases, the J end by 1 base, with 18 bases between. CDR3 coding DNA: TGTGCCAGCAGCCTAACTGCGTTTAGTATTTCTGGAAACACCATATATTTT. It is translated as CASSLTAFSISGNTIYF.

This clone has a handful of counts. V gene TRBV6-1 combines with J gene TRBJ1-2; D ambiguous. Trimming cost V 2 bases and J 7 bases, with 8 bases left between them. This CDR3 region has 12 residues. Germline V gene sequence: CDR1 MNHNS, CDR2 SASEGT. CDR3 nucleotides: TGTGCCAGCAGTGAAACGGTCGGTGGCTACACCTTC. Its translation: CASSETVGGYTF.

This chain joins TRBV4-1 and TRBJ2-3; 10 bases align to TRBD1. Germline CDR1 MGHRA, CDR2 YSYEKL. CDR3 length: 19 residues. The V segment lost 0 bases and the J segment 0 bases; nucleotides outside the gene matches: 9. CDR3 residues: CASSQEGDRGGSSTDTQYF. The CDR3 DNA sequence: TGCGCCAGCAGCCAAGAGGGGGACAGGGGAGGTTCTAGCACAGATACGCAGTATTTT.